The 8 T cell receptor beta chains below all came from one sample that was sequenced in a study of spatial heterogeneity in lung cancer. The time point here: sample taken at primary tumor resection. TCRdb independently ran MiXCR on the 5' RACE reads; one entry per CDR3 protein. The repertoire has some 40,000 distinct CDR3 sequences, approximately 5.2% of them found once; the top ten carry about 25%. Sequenced here: PBMCs, sampled at surgery. These receptors all come from a female donor with early-stage non-small cell lung cancer.

In its sample, this clonotype was seen a few times. J is TRBJ1-6 and V is TRBV20-1; D gene uncertain. The V and J ends lost 3 bases and 3 bases respectively, with 12 bases between them. Germline-derived CDR1 and CDR2 are DFQATT and SNEGSKA (reference sequence). This CDR3 has 15 residues. Here the CDR3 reads CSASRPELYNSPLHF. CDR3 nucleotide sequence: TGCAGTGCTAGTCGGCCGGAGCTCTATAATTCACCCCTCCACTTT.

In this sample, this clonotype turned up many times. Germline is not matched at one junction end, which may reflect a read error. V and J are TRBV7-7 and TRBJ2-3; 7 bases map to TRBD2. Per the germline V gene, CDR1 is SSHAT and CDR2 is FNYEAQ (reference sequence). This CDR3 spans 15 amino acids. CDR3 sequence: CASSLTGGPTDTQYF. The DNA of the CDR3 is TGTGCTAGCAGCTTAACGGGGGGACCGACAGATACGCAGTATTTT.

In its sample, this clonotype was seen many times. The rearrangement uses TRBV5-1 and TRBJ1-1; D might be TRBD1 (5 bases). The V and J ends lost 1 base and 1 base respectively, with 8 bases between them. The CDR3 is 14 residues long. Germline assignment: CDR1 SGHRS and CDR2 YFSETQ. CDR3 coding DNA: TGCGCCAGCAGCTTGAGGGACGCGAACACTGAAGCTTTCTTT. This encodes CASSLRDANTEAFF.

This clonotype came up many times. The rearrangement links TRBV27 to TRBJ2-5, with TRBD2 matching over 13 bases. V dropped 5 bases and J dropped 3; count of bases not matched to a gene: 9. This CDR3 spans 17 amino acids. The germline V gene encodes CDR1 MNHEY and CDR2 SMNVEV (reference sequence). The CDR3, as DNA: TGTGCCAGCAGTCCCATTCGACTAGCGGGGGGTAAAGAGACCCAGTACTTC. Translating it yields CASSPIRLAGGKETQYF.

This clonotype has ten or more counts. The chain combines TRBV7-9 with TRBJ2-1; 13 nucleotides line up with TRBD2. V was clipped by 2 bases and J by 10 bases; unmatched bases: 5. The CDR3 sequence is 15 residues long. Germline CDR1 reads SEHNR; CDR2 reads FQNEAQ (reference sequence). CDR3 amino acids: CASSLTSGGASEQFF. The CDR3, as DNA: TGTGCCAGCAGCTTAACTAGCGGGGGGGCGAGCGAGCAGTTCTTC.

V is TRBV6-1 and J is TRBJ2-7, with D possibly TRBD1 on 6 matching bases. The CDR3 contains 13 residues. Looked up from germline, CDR1 is MNHNS and CDR2 is SASEGT. The ends were cut back, 4 bases at V and 7 bases at J, with 14 bases in the middle. The chain's CDR3 is CASSVEAGVEQYF. For the CDR3, the DNA is TGTGCCAGCAGTGTTGAGGCAGGGGTTGAGCAGTACTTC.

This clonotype turned up a few times. The chain combines TRBV6-2 or TRBV6-3 with TRBJ2-7, with 11 bases matching TRBD2. The CDR3 extends over 14 amino acids. Trimming took 6 bases from V and 4 from J; bases not matched to a gene: 5. Germline CDR1 MNHEY, CDR2 SVGEGT. DNA for the CDR3: TGTGCCAGCAGGGCTACTAGCGGGGGTTACGAGCAGTACTTC. Amino acids: CASRATSGGYEQYF.

In its sample, this clonotype was seen many times. This rearrangement joins TRBV5-1 to TRBJ2-1; D is uncertain. V shed 0 bases and J shed 0 bases, with 7 bases lying between them. CDR3 length: 15 residues. Germline V lookup: CDR1 SGHRS, CDR2 YFSETQ. The chain's CDR3 is CASSLDMSSYNEQFF. The DNA of the CDR3 is TGCGCCAGCAGCTTGGACATGAGCTCCTACAATGAGCAGTTCTTC.